These T cell receptor beta chains were read from a single sample in a study of post-analysis software for immune sequencing data. Via MiXCR, TCRdb re-called the PCR reads, giving one row per CDR3 protein. The table includes hundreds of thousands of distinct CDR3 sequences, about 44% detected once. Sequenced sample: blood. Receptors were obtained from a girl under 18 with multiple sclerosis. Both conserved end residues are trimmed from each CDR3.

j_call v_call cdr3_length cdr3_aa
TRBJ2-1 TRBV29-1 12 SVESVSSYNEQF
TRBJ2-5 TRBV7-9 14 ASSQGGPEGVETQY
TRBJ2-3 TRBV12-3/TRBV12-4 18 ASSLLGLAGGGGTGDTQY
TRBJ2-1 TRBV13 14 ASSWPGLAGMGEQF
TRBJ2-3 TRBV4-1 13 ASSPITGVTDTQY
TRBJ2-1 TRBV2 10 ASTDSWDEQF
- TRBV20-1 14 SARTPRTSVPYEQY
- TRBV20-1 11 SASSSGSYEQY
TRBJ2-4 TRBV27 12 ASSARVAKNIQY
TRBJ2-1 TRBV7-2 13 ASSRPGLSYNEQF
TRBJ2-7 TRBV20-1 13 SARVADTSSYEQY
- TRBV27 12 ASWGTGISNEQY
TRBJ1-2 TRBV7-9 17 ASSSGGDRQTDLGYGYT
TRBJ2-5 TRBV29-1 12 SVEPEGPQETQY
- TRBV12-3/TRBV12-4 13 ASSFKAGGEGEQY
TRBJ2-7 TRBV13 12 ASSFLGLAGEQY
- TRBV7-9 14 ASSLRERRNAYEQY
TRBJ2-7 TRBV6-6 10 ASSYFSPRQY
- TRBV4-1 12 ASSHAPPAGEQY
TRBJ2-1 TRBV12-3/TRBV12-4 16 ASRGLGLAGESYNEQF
TRBJ2-1 TRBV5-1 13 ASSLPPTGKNEQF
TRBJ2-3 TRBV6-5 14 ASSYSGAAGTDTQY
TRBJ2-7 TRBV29-1 13 SVEAIGGSSYEQY
TRBJ2-3 TRBV12-3/TRBV12-4 14 ASSLTRTGATDTQY
TRBJ2-3 TRBV29-1 12 SVEGRLSTDTQY
TRBJ1-1 TRBV10-3 12 AISPGQGNTEAF
TRBJ2-7 TRBV7-9 10 ASSKGSYERY